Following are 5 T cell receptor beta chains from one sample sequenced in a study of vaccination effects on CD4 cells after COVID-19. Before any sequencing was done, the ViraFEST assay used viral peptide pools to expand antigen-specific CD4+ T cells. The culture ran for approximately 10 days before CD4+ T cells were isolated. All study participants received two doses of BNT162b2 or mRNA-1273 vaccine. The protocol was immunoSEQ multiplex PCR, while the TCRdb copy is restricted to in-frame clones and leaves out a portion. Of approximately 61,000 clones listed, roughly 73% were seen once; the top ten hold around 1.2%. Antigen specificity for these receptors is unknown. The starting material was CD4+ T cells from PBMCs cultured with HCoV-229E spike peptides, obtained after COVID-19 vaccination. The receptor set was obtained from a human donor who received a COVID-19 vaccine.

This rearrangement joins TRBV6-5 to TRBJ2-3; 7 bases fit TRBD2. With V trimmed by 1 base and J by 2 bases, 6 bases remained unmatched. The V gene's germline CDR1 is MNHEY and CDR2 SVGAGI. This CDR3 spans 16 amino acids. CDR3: CASSYLSAGHTDTQYF. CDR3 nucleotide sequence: TGTGCCAGCAGTTACTTATCAGCGGGGCACACAGATACGCAGTATTTT.

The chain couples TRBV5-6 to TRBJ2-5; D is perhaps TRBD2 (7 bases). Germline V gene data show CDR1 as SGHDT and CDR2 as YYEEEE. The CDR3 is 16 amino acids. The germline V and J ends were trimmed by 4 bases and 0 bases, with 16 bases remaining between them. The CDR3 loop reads CASSPGGGTYQETQYF. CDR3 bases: TGTGCCAGCAGCCCTGGGGGGGGCACGTACCAAGAGACCCAGTACTTC.

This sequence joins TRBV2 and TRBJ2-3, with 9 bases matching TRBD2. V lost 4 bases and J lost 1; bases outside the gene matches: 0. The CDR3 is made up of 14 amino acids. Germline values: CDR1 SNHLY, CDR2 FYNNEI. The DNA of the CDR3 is TGTGCCAGCAGTGCTAGCGGGGGCACAGATACGCAGTATTTT. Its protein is CASSASGGTDTQYF.

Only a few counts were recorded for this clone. CDR3 in DNA: TGTGCCAGCTCACCACCGTCAAAGACCCAGTACTTC. The encoded protein is CASSPPSKTQYF. The chain couples TRBV18 to TRBJ2-5; no clear D gene. The CDR3 contains 12 residues. CDR1 and CDR2 from the germline V gene are KGHSH and LQKENI. V dropped 0 bases and J dropped 6 bases, with 5 bases sitting between them.

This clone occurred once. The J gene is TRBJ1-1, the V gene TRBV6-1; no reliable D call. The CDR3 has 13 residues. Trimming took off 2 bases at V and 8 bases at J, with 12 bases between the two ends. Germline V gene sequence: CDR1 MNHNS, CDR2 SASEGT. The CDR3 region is CASSEILTEEAFF. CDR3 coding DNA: TGTGCCAGCAGTGAAATATTAACAGAGGAAGCTTTCTTT.